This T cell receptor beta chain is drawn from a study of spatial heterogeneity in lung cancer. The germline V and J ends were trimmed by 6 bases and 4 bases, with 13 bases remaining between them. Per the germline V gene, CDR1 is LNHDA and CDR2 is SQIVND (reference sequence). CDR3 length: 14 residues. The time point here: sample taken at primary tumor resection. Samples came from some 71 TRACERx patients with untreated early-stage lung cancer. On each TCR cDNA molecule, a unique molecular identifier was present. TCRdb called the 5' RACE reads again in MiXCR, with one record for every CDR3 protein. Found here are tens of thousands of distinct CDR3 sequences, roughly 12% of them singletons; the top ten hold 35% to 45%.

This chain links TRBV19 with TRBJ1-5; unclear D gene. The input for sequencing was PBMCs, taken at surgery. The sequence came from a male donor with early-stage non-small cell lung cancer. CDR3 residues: CASSPPPGNQPQHF. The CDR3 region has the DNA TGTGCCAGTAGCCCCCCGCCGGGGAATCAGCCCCAGCATTTT.